The sample holds many counts of the clone carrying this T cell receptor (beta chain). Its antigen is as yet unknown. The data derive from a study of T cell repertoires in cytomegalovirus infection. Study-level background: Public TCR beta signatures marked donors with CMV infection and the matching HLA.

Study-level points and caveats: HLA-C-restricted, CMV-specific TCR beta clonotypes were dominant ex vivo. People with CMV and the relevant HLA were identified by cumulative public TCR beta family frequency.

TCRdb independently ran MiXCR on the reads; one entry per CDR3 protein. The table includes over 450,000 distinct CDR3 sequences, about 11% detected once. The receptor's source is a human donor in good health (CMV status not recorded). Some clones in this sample may be carry-over from other donors' samples. Sequencing input: PBMCs.

Here the CDR3 DNA reads TGTGCCAGCAGCTCCGACAGGTTTAATTCACCCCTCCACTTT. It translates to CASSSDRFNSPLHF. The chain carries TRBV7-9 and TRBJ1-6, with a possible D match to TRBD1 (6 bases). Germline CDR1 SEHNR, CDR2 FQNEAQ (reference sequence). Between the trimmed V and J ends, which lost 4 bases and 6 bases, there was a span of 10 bases. The length of the CDR3 is 14 residues.